This T cell receptor beta chain was found in a study of blood T cell repertoires in COVID-19. About the research overall: Samples taken during acute and convalescent COVID-19 were collected in the United States, Italy and Spain.

V shed 1 base and J 10 bases; nucleotides not matched to a gene: 5. Germline assignment: CDR1 MGHDK and CDR2 SYGVNS. This CDR3 has 15 residues. In the original workflow: Reference gene primer amplification gave nucleated cell count estimates. Method: immunoSEQ multiplex PCR; TCRdb's copy keeps in-frame clones and lacks some. The V and J calls and the clone size are those of that table, but D and trimming were determined from the DNA. The sample lists roughly 260,000 clones; around 87% were seen once. Sample: peripheral blood. The V and J genes are TRBV25-1 and TRBJ1-6, with 9 nucleotides matching TRBD1. This receptor was taken from a woman between 45 and 60 years old with acute or convalescent COVID-19. DNA of the CDR3: TGTGCCAGCAGTGAATTTGGGACAGGGAGGTCACCCCTCCACTTT. This codes for CASSEFGTGRSPLHF.